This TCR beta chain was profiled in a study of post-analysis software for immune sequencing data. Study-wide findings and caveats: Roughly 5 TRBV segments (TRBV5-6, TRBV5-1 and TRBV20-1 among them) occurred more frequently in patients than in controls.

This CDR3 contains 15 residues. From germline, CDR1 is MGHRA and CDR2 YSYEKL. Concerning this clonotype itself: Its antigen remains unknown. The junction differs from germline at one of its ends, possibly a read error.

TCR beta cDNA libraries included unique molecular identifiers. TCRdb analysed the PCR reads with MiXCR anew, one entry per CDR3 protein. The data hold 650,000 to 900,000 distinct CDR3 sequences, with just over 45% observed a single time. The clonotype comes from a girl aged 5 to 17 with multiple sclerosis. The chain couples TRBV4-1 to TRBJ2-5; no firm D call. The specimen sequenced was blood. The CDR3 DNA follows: TGTGCCGGCAGCCAAGACCAGTTAAGCCTAGAGACCCAGTACTTC. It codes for CAGSQDQLSLETQYF.